This TCR beta chain was identified during a study of blood T cells in healthy people across ages. CDR3 size: 13 residues. V lost 6 bases, J lost 3 bases, and 12 bases lay in between. Germline lookup yields CDR1 WSHSY and CDR2 SAAADI. Donors ranged from roughly 6 to 100 years old and were healthy Caucasians in Russia. The draw of peripheral blood yielded 8.5 to 10 milliliters from each donor. Total RNA extracted from each sample amounted to at least 5.5 micrograms. A sample-barcoded 5' primer and a J-beta primer mix were used in a second PCR of about 7 to 12 cycles. Each TCR beta cDNA got a 12-nucleotide random molecular identifier. MiXCR was run by TCRdb on the 5' RACE reads, yielding one entry per CDR3 protein. The table lists 1,500,000 or so distinct CDR3 sequences, roughly 60% of them singletons.

Material: blood. This sequence originates from a man between 18 and 35 years old in good health. The chain combines TRBV10-2 with TRBJ2-7; D may be TRBD2 (6 bases). The CDR3 DNA reads TGCGCCAGCAGGCCCCCGACTAGCTACGAGCAGTACTTC. As protein: CASRPPTSYEQYF.